The following is a TCR beta chain sequence with its context. Authors' data handling: How many nucleated cells were present was estimated from reference gene primer amplification. Repertoires were generated with immunoSEQ multiplex PCR, while TCRdb's copy carries only in-frame clones and drops some. V and J calls and clone size follow that table, whereas D and trimming were derived from the DNA. This sample has around 220,000 clones, with roughly 84% found just once. The CDR3 loop spans 15 amino acids. V was clipped by 5 bases and J by 5 bases; unmatched bases: 6. Germline CDR1 and CDR2: KGHDR and SFDVKD. The entry originates in a study of blood T cell repertoires in COVID-19. In the study overall: Specimens from acute and convalescent COVID-19 originated in the United States, Italy and Spain. Sources were T cells, B-cell-depleted T cells, or PBMCs; the material itself was cDNA or gDNA.

The receptor was isolated from a woman in her thirties or forties who had recovered from COVID-19. The V call is TRBV24-1, the J call TRBJ2-7; 12 bases line up with TRBD1. Sequenced sample: peripheral blood. Here the CDR3 DNA reads TGTGCCACCAGTGGTCGCGGGACAGGGGGCGACGAGCAGTACTTC. This gives the protein CATSGRGTGGDEQYF.